Detailed here is one T cell receptor beta chain. The antigen this receptor binds is unknown. Qualities for individual bases were not recorded, and no much larger clone is one base off. This entry is derived from a study of beta chain features in type 1 diabetes (dated by TCRdb to between 2018 and 2020). Study-level background: No differences in mean age, gender distribution, total cell number or subset yield were found between patients and healthy donors. A total of 90 million to 130 million sorted cells were examined across all samples, and a strong correlation was observed between cell number per subset and RNA yield. In the study, recently diagnosed type 1 diabetes patients and matched healthy donors were compared on the TCRB repertoires of their sorted circulating CD4+ T cell subsets. Regulatory and stem cell-like memory subsets were obtained from only 8 patients and about eight healthy donors, while naive and central memory subsets were obtained from all 30 or so donors.

The entire isolated RNA was reverse transcribed using the High Capacity cDNA Reverse Transcription Kit, and thus expressed TCRB transcripts were sequenced. Deep immunoSEQ sequencing was applied to naive, central memory and regulatory T cell samples, giving an average of about 3.8 million total reads per sample. Sorted cells were lysed in RLT buffer and RNA was extracted with DNase-treated RNeasy Micro or Mini kits, depending on cell number. To prevent cross-contamination, every cell subset was processed on its own, while patient and healthy donor samples were processed together. TCRB sequences were amplified from cDNA with the immunoSEQ multiplex PCR, producing 87-bp fragments spanning the CDR3 region. Sequencing of the amplicons was done on the Illumina HiSeq platform. On the authors' methods: Synthetic template baselines were used to correct PCR bias computationally, reads within Hamming distance 2 were collapsed, and singletons that could not be merged were discarded. By aligning reads against IMGT, V, D and J genes, CDR3 length, and insertions or deletions at six rearrangement sites were assigned. Within each subset, clonotype counts were normalized to sorted cell number, after which true diversity and Gini coefficients were computed with the tcR R package. The overlap coefficient, calculated on TCRB nucleotide sequences, was used to measure repertoire sharing. This immuneACCESS table, as held by TCRdb, lists in-frame sequences with V and J called but not all clones. Of the missing ones, under half trace to an unresolved V gene in checked studies; the others have no known cause. V and J calls and clone size are given by that table; D and trimming were obtained from the DNA. Recorded for this sample are roughly 140,000 clones; 10% of them occurred a single time. The ten biggest clones cover 0.4% to 0.55% of the sample.

Taken from the germline V gene, the CDR1 and CDR2 loops are MDHEN and SYDVKM. Including the terminal cysteine and phenylalanine, the CDR3 comprises 18 residues. The entry retains the CDR3 DNA only, 54 bases that are in frame from base 1. Clipping removes 5 bases from V and 5 bases from J, with 17 as the unmatched junction base count. From each donor, a single peripheral blood sample of approximately 0.11 L on average was drawn into heparinised tubes. A BD FACSAria II and a panel including CD45RO, CCR7, CD25, CD127, CD95 and CD27 were used to sort naive, central memory, regulatory and stem cell-like memory CD4+ T cells. Purity was above 95% for every sorted population. PBMCs were isolated immediately by Lymphoprep density gradient centrifugation and stained directly without culture. So that batch effects would be minimized, each experiment stained and sorted samples in pairs, pairing one healthy donor with one patient.

What the study reported, not specific to this receptor: PCR might favor shorter templates, but patient and control samples were amplified and corrected together, so any skew would affect both groups equally. In all four CD4+ subsets, TCRB CDR3 length was moderately but significantly shorter in type 1 diabetes patients. The naive, central memory and regulatory TCRB repertoires appeared to resemble one another more closely among patients than among healthy donors. Because cDNA rather than genomic DNA was sequenced, highly expressing activated cells could have been over-represented, although no difference in activation and CD3 levels was found between groups. Patients with type 1 diabetes made fewer insertions and deleted more nucleotides at VDJ recombination sites, implying thymic rearrangement abnormalities. Only small numbers of individuals were included in the HLA sub-analyses, which left unresolved whether HLA type had any influence on TCRB rearrangement.

The sample comprised central memory CD4+ T cells from blood. This TCR was sampled from a man aged 30-40 years with type 1 diabetes. The chain employs TRBV28 and TRBJ2-5, with 10 bases matching TRBD1. The CDR3 here reads CASSAPGRDRGIGETQYF. At the DNA level, the sequence is TGTGCCAGCAGTGCTCCCGGCCGGGACAGGGGAATCGGGGAGACCCAGTACTTC.